These 9 T cell receptor beta chains share one sample of origin, sequenced in a study of cytomegalovirus exposure and HLA in healthy donors. The PCR ran on 60 Vbeta and 13 Jbeta primers. Profiling relied on immunoSEQ multiplex PCR, and the TCRdb table lists in-frame clones only, not all of them. The sample records over 100,000 clones, around 83% being singletons. The sequenced sample was PBMCs. Source of these receptors: a woman in her forties or fifties in good health and CMV-seropositive.

V is TRBV18 and J is TRBJ1-1, with 8 bases identical to TRBD1. V gave up 2 bases and J gave up 6 bases; unmatched junction bases: 5. The CDR3 consists of 14 residues. Germline CDR1 KGHSH, CDR2 LQKENI. The CDR3 reads CASSPSGGRAEAFF. CDR3 nucleotide sequence: TGTGCCAGCTCACCATCAGGGGGCAGGGCTGAAGCTTTCTTT. The full variable domain, its missing parts supplied by reference TRBV18 and TRBJ1-1, is NAGVMQNPRHLVRRRGQEARLRCSPMKGHSHVYWYRQLPEEGLKFMVYLQKENIIDESGMPKERFSAEFPKEGPSILRIQQVVRGDSAAYFCASSPSGGRAEAFFGQGTRLTVV.

This chain connects TRBV11-1 to TRBJ2-1, with D possibly TRBD1 on 6 matching bases. CDR3 size: 16 residues. Trimming shortened V by 1 base and J by 8 bases, and 18 bases separated the two germline ends. The germline gives CDR1 SGHAT, CDR2 FQDESV (reference sequence). Written as DNA, the CDR3 is TGTGCCAGCAGCTTAGTAGGCCCATTACAGGGTCATGAGCAGTTCTTC. It yields the protein CASSLVGPLQGHEQFF. The full variable domain, with the rest looked up from reference TRBV11-1 and TRBJ2-1, is EAEVAQSPRYKITEKSQAVAFWCDPISGHATLYWYRQILGQGPELLVQFQDESVVDDSQLPKDRFSAERLKGVDSTLKIQPAELGDSAMYLCASSLVGPLQGHEQFFGPGTRLTVL.

J is TRBJ2-7 and V is TRBV27; D may be TRBD1 (5 bases). Germline-derived CDR1 and CDR2 are MNHEY and SMNVEV (reference sequence). V lost 4 bases and J 13 bases, leaving 20 bases between the germline ends. This CDR3 has 13 residues. This chain's CDR3 is CASSSGHLSSTYV. CDR3 in DNA: TGTGCCAGCAGTTCCGGACACCTCTCCTCCACCTACGTC.

This clone came up a few times. The genes are TRBV2 and TRBJ1-1; possibly TRBD1 for D (5 bases). Germline V gives CDR1 SNHLY, CDR2 FYNNEI. V shed 8 bases and J shed 1 base, with 14 bases lying between them. The CDR3 contains 14 residues. The CDR3 loop is CASEWGSSNTEAFF. CDR3 coding DNA: TGTGCCAGCGAGTGGGGCAGCTCGAACACTGAAGCTTTCTTT. The full variable domain, rest sourced from reference TRBV2 and TRBJ1-1, is EPEVTQTPSHQVTQMGQEVILRCVPISNHLYFYWYRQILGQKVEFLVSFYNNEISEKSEIFDDQFSVERPDGSNFTLKIRSTKLEDSAMYFCASEWGSSNTEAFFGQGTRLTVV.

The rearrangement uses TRBV5-5 and TRBJ1-3, with TRBD1 as a possible D gene (5 bases). Trimming pared 4 bases from V and 0 bases from J, leaving 11 bases between. CDR3 size: 15 residues. Germline V gene data show CDR1 as SGHKS and CDR2 as YYEKEE (reference sequence). CDR3: CASSPGTDSGNTIYF. The CDR3 DNA sequence: TGTGCCAGCAGCCCTGGGACTGACTCTGGAAACACCATATATTTT. The variable domain in full, with the rest retrieved from reference TRBV5-5 and TRBJ1-3, is DAGVTQSPTHLIKTRGQQVTLRCSPISGHKSVSWYQQVLGQGPQFIFQYYEKEERGRGNFPDRFSARQFPNYSSELNVNALLLGDSALYLCASSPGTDSGNTIYFGEGSWLTVV.

This clone was detected a few times. The chain links TRBV6-5 to TRBJ1-2; 10 nucleotides line up with TRBD1. Germline-derived CDR1 and CDR2 are MNHEY and SVGAGI. The trim removed 2 bases at V and 10 bases at J, leaving 13 bases unmatched. CDR3 length: 16 amino acids. The CDR3 here is CASSYLPPGQGLTYTF. The CDR3, as DNA: TGTGCCAGCAGTTACCTGCCTCCGGGACAGGGGTTGACCTACACCTTC.

Written as DNA, the CDR3 is TGTGCCAGCAGCGTATATCCAGGGGCAGTGGGCACCGGGGAGCTGTTTTTT. It specifies CASSVYPGAVGTGELFF. The chain uses TRBV9 and TRBJ2-2; TRBD1 is a possible D gene (6 bases). Looked up from germline, CDR1 is SGDLS and CDR2 is YYNGEE. The CDR3 has 17 residues. Deletions cut 1 base from V and 4 bases from J, with 17 bases between.

The V and J genes are TRBV11-2 and TRBJ1-3; D not resolved. Germline CDR1 is SGHAT and CDR2 is FQNNGV. CDR3 length equals 15 residues. V was clipped by 5 bases and J by 0 bases, with 11 bases between them. CDR3 sequence (DNA): TGTGCCAGCAGCCAAACGACATACTCTGGAAACACCATATATTTT. It translates to CASSQTTYSGNTIYF.

The chain recombines TRBV6-4 with TRBJ2-1, with TRBD2 identical over 9 bases. There are 15 residues in the CDR3. The V gene end was trimmed by 6 bases and the J gene end by 15 bases; junction bases not matched to a gene: 18. The germline gives CDR1 MRHNA, CDR2 SNTAGT. As DNA, the CDR3 is TGTGCCAGCAGGGCGGACCCCCTCAGCGGGGGGCATCCGTTCTTC. This sequence encodes CASRADPLSGGHPFF.